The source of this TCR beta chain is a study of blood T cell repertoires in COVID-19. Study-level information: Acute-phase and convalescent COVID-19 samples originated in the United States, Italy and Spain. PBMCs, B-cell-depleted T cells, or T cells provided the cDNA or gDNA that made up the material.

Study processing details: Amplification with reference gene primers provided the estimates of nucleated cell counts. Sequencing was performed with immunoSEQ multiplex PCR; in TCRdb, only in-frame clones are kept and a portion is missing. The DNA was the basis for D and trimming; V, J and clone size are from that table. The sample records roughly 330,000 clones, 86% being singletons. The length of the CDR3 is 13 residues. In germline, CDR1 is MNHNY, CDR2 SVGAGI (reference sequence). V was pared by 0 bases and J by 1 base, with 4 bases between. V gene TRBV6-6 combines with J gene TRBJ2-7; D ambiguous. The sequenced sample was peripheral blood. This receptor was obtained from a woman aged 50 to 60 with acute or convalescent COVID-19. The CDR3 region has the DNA TGTGCCAGCAGTTACTCTCTATCCTACGAGCAGTACTTC. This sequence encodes CASSYSLSYEQYF.